A selection of T cell receptor beta chains follows, all from one sample in a study of beta chain features in type 1 diabetes. TCRdb's table, derived via immunoSEQ multiplex PCR, lists solely in-frame clones and lacks some. The data contain nearly 700,000 clones, 13% of them singletons. Specimen: naive CD4+ T cells from blood. The receptors come from a man aged 18 to 30 with type 1 diabetes. Both conserved end residues are part of each CDR3. The D gene is left open where the match is weak. Clone size is not always given. Where it is, it says once, few, many or a class for expanded clones.

DNA: TGTGCCAGCAGTGATCCCTACGAGCAGTACTTC; CDR3: CASSDPYEQYF; V: TRBV6-1; J: TRBJ2-7; D: NA; size: few
DNA: TGTGCCAGCTCACTCCCCGACAGGGTGCGAACAGATACGCAGTATTTT; CDR3: CASSLPDRVRTDTQYF; V: TRBV18; J: TRBJ2-3; D: TRBD1; size: NA
DNA: TGTGCCAGCAGTTTAGACCAGCAGGGTGGGCAGTATTTT; CDR3: CASSLDQQGGQYF; V: TRBV28; J: TRBJ2-3; D: NA; size: NA
DNA: TGTGCCAGCAGCTTAACCACTACCCATGGCTACACCTTC; CDR3: CASSLTTTHGYTF; V: TRBV13; J: TRBJ1-2; D: NA; size: NA
DNA: TGTGCCTGGATTGTCTCCCGTGAGCAGTTCTTC; CDR3: CAWIVSREQFF; V: TRBV30; J: TRBJ2-1; D: NA; size: few
DNA: TGTGCCAGCAGCATAGGGACAGGGGACACAGATACGCAGTATTTT; CDR3: CASSIGTGDTDTQYF; V: TRBV13; J: TRBJ2-3; D: TRBD1; size: NA
DNA: TGTGCCTGGAGTCAACCGGACAGCATTAATGAAAAACTGTTTTTT; CDR3: CAWSQPDSINEKLFF; V: TRBV30; J: TRBJ1-4; D: NA; size: few
DNA: TGTGCCAGCAGCACCAGACAGGGACAGGGAAGTAACGGCTATGGCTACACCTTC; CDR3: CASSTRQGQGSNGYGYTF; V: TRBV5-4; J: TRBJ1-2; D: TRBD1; size: NA
DNA: TGTGCCAGCGCCCCCGGCCCCTACGAGCAGTACTTC; CDR3: CASAPGPYEQYF; V: TRBV28; J: TRBJ2-7; D: NA; size: NA
DNA: TGTGCCATCAGTGATGGACTAGCGGGGGATGAGCAGTTCTTC; CDR3: CAISDGLAGDEQFF; V: TRBV6-1; J: TRBJ2-1; D: TRBD2; size: few
DNA: TGTGCCAGCAGCCGAAACCGGGACACCGAGCAGTACTTC; CDR3: CASSRNRDTEQYF; V: TRBV11-2; J: TRBJ2-7; D: NA; size: NA
DNA: TGTGCCAGCAGCCCCGCGGACTTC; CDR3: CASSPADF; V: TRBV7-9; J: TRBJ2-4; D: NA; size: NA
DNA: TGTGCCTGGGGGGTCCTTAACTATGGCTACACCTTC; CDR3: CAWGVLNYGYTF; V: TRBV30; J: TRBJ1-2; D: NA; size: few
DNA: TGTGCCAGCAGCTTGGCCGGGACAGCAAACACTGAAGCTTTCTTT; CDR3: CASSLAGTANTEAFF; V: TRBV7-9; J: TRBJ1-1; D: TRBD1; size: few
DNA: TGCAGTGCTCCAAAAACCGGGGAGCTGTTTTTT; CDR3: CSAPKTGELFF; V: TRBV20-1; J: TRBJ2-2; D: NA; size: NA
DNA: TGTGCCAGCAGTTCGACAGGGGGCGTCTATGGCTACACCTTC; CDR3: CASSSTGGVYGYTF; V: TRBV6-1; J: TRBJ1-2; D: TRBD1; size: NA
DNA: TGTGCCTGGAGTGTAGCGGGGGGAGCAGATACGCAGTATTTT; CDR3: CAWSVAGGADTQYF; V: TRBV30; J: TRBJ2-3; D: TRBD2; size: NA
DNA: TGTGCCAGCAGCCCGCAAGGGTTGGCTGACTATGGCTACACCTTC; CDR3: CASSPQGLADYGYTF; V: TRBV4-2; J: TRBJ1-2; D: NA; size: NA
DNA: TGTGCCAGCAGCTTAGTGGTTGACAGGAACAATGAGCAGTTCTTC; CDR3: CASSLVVDRNNEQFF; V: TRBV7-9; J: TRBJ2-1; D: NA; size: NA
DNA: TGTGCCAGCAGCCAAGATTGGGACAGGGACTCGAACACTGAAGCTTTCTTT; CDR3: CASSQDWDRDSNTEAFF; V: TRBV4-2; J: TRBJ1-1; D: TRBD1; size: NA
DNA: TGTGCCTGGAGTGTATTTGGAACGGGTAGAGAAAAACTGTTTTTT; CDR3: CAWSVFGTGREKLFF; V: TRBV30; J: TRBJ1-4; D: NA; size: few
DNA: TGTGCCAGCAGCTTAGAACCATTTCCGGAACAGGGCTACACCTTC; CDR3: CASSLEPFPEQGYTF; V: TRBV13; J: TRBJ1-2; D: NA; size: few
DNA: TGCGCCAGCAGTTTACAGAACAATCAGCCCCAGCATTTT; CDR3: CASSLQNNQPQHF; V: TRBV5-1; J: TRBJ1-5; D: NA; size: once
DNA: TGTGCCAGCAGCTGGGGACAGGGAAACACAGATACGCAGTATTTT; CDR3: CASSWGQGNTDTQYF; V: TRBV7-9; J: TRBJ2-3; D: TRBD1; size: NA
DNA: TGTGCCAGCAGCTTAACCCGGCTGACAGTATCGATCTTC; CDR3: CASSLTRLTVSIF; V: TRBV13; J: TRBJ1-2; D: NA; size: few
DNA: TGCGCCAGCAGCCAAGATGGCCTAGCGGGGGGACTCCCAAGCACAGATACGCAGTATTTT; CDR3: CASSQDGLAGGLPSTDTQYF; V: TRBV4-1; J: TRBJ2-3; D: TRBD2; size: few
DNA: TGTGCCAGCAGCCAAGAAGGGGTCAGGAGGTCCTATAATTCACCCCTCCACTTT; CDR3: CASSQEGVRRSYNSPLHF; V: TRBV4-2; J: TRBJ1-6; D: NA; size: NA
DNA: TGTGCCAGCAGTTATAATGACAGGACCACTGAAGCTTTCTTT; CDR3: CASSYNDRTTEAFF; V: TRBV6-5; J: TRBJ1-1; D: NA; size: NA
DNA: TGCGCCAGCAGCGTGGACCAGAACCCTGGGGCCAACGTCCTGACTTTC; CDR3: CASSVDQNPGANVLTF; V: TRBV5-1; J: TRBJ2-6; D: NA; size: NA
DNA: TGCAGCGTGATAGGACACGGGATGAACACTGAAGCTTTCTTT; CDR3: CSVIGHGMNTEAFF; V: TRBV29-1; J: TRBJ1-1; D: NA; size: few
DNA: TGTGCCAGCAGCTTAGAGAGGGGGGCGGACTATGGCTACACCTTC; CDR3: CASSLERGADYGYTF; V: TRBV7-8; J: TRBJ1-2; D: NA; size: few
DNA: TGTGCCAGCAGCCCACAAGGGGAGACCCAGTACTTC; CDR3: CASSPQGETQYF; V: TRBV14; J: TRBJ2-5; D: NA; size: few
DNA: TGTGCCAGCAGCTCCCGGGACAGGGGTACTGAAAAACTGTTTTTT; CDR3: CASSSRDRGTEKLFF; V: TRBV5-4; J: TRBJ1-4; D: TRBD1; size: NA
DNA: TGTGCCAGCAGCTTCTCAGGCAGAGCCCGAGAAATAAGCTACGAGCAGTACTTC; CDR3: CASSFSGRAREISYEQYF; V: TRBV11-2; J: TRBJ2-7; D: NA; size: NA
DNA: TGTGCCTGGAGTGTACTGGGGGGAAACTATGGCTACACCTTC; CDR3: CAWSVLGGNYGYTF; V: TRBV30; J: TRBJ1-2; D: NA; size: few
DNA: TGTGCCAGCAGCCTTATACAGGGGCGATTAATGAACACTGAAGCTTTCTTT; CDR3: CASSLIQGRLMNTEAFF; V: TRBV14; J: TRBJ1-1; D: TRBD1; size: few
DNA: TGTGCCAGCAGCCCCGGCCTGAACACTGAAGCTTTCTTT; CDR3: CASSPGLNTEAFF; V: TRBV14; J: TRBJ1-1; D: NA; size: few
DNA: TGTGCCAGCCTGCAGGGGACAGATACGCAGTATTTT; CDR3: CASLQGTDTQYF; V: TRBV2; J: TRBJ2-3; D: NA; size: NA
DNA: TGCAGCGCGCGAGGAAAAGAGACCCAGTACTTC; CDR3: CSARGKETQYF; V: TRBV29-1; J: TRBJ2-5; D: NA; size: few
DNA: TGTGCCAGTAGTTCCCTCCCCTCAGGGGTCTACACTGAAGCTTTCTTT; CDR3: CASSSLPSGVYTEAFF; V: TRBV19; J: TRBJ1-1; D: NA; size: few
DNA: TGTGCCAGCAGCCCTTCGACAGTTACCTACGAGCAGTACTTC; CDR3: CASSPSTVTYEQYF; V: TRBV5-4; J: TRBJ2-7; D: NA; size: few
DNA: TGTGCCAGCAGGGCGACAGGGGGCACTGAAGCTTTCTTT; CDR3: CASRATGGTEAFF; V: TRBV5-6; J: TRBJ1-1; D: TRBD1; size: NA
DNA: TGTGCCAGCAGCGCCACAGGGGATTTTTACAATGAGCAGTTCTTC; CDR3: CASSATGDFYNEQFF; V: TRBV9; J: TRBJ2-1; D: TRBD1; size: few
DNA: TGTGCCAGCAGCCCCTCATTTGGGGCTGGGGCCAACGTCCTGACTTTC; CDR3: CASSPSFGAGANVLTF; V: TRBV13; J: TRBJ2-6; D: NA; size: many
DNA: TGTGCCTGGACAGGACAGATTTTGACTGAAGCTTTCTTT; CDR3: CAWTGQILTEAFF; V: TRBV30; J: TRBJ1-1; D: NA; size: NA
DNA: TGTGCCAGCAGTACCCCCCACTATGGCTACACCTTC; CDR3: CASSTPHYGYTF; V: TRBV6-5; J: TRBJ1-2; D: NA; size: NA
DNA: TGTGCCAGCAGTTTATCCCCGGGGGCTGAGGAGACCCAGTACTTC; CDR3: CASSLSPGAEETQYF; V: TRBV27; J: TRBJ2-5; D: NA; size: NA
DNA: TGCGCCAGCAGTCAATCTGTCGGGGGGAACACCGGGGAGCTGTTTTTT; CDR3: CASSQSVGGNTGELFF; V: TRBV23-1; J: TRBJ2-2; D: NA; size: NA
DNA: TGTGCCAGCAGCTCCGGGCCGGGGGGCTACACCTTC; CDR3: CASSSGPGGYTF; V: TRBV7-6; J: TRBJ1-2; D: NA; size: NA
DNA: TGTGCCATCAGCACAGGAGATACGCAGTATTTT; CDR3: CAISTGDTQYF; V: TRBV10-3; J: TRBJ2-3; D: NA; size: few